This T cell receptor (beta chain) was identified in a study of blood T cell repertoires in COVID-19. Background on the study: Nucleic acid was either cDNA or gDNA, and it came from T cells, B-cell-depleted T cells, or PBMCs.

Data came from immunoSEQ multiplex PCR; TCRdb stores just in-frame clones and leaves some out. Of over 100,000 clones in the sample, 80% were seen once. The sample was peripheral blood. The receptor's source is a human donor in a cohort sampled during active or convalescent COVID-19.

The DNA for the CDR3 is TGTGCCAGCAGGGGACTTAGCACAGATACGCAGTATTTT. Its translation is CASRGLSTDTQYF. The chain has TRBV12-3 or TRBV12-4 and TRBJ2-3; D may be TRBD2 (6 bases). V was cut by 6 bases and J by 0 bases, with 7 bases left in between. The CDR3 has 13 amino acids.